These T cell receptor beta chains were read from a single sample in a study of blood T cell repertoires in COVID-19. Data came from immunoSEQ multiplex PCR; TCRdb stores just in-frame clones and leaves some out. There are 300,000 to 450,000 clones in the sample; around 90% occur only once, and roughly 3.1% lies in the top ten. Input material: peripheral blood. The receptors were sampled from a human donor in a cohort sampled during active COVID-19. The CDR3 runs from the conserved cysteine through the conserved F or W. A D gene is named only where the DNA matches it firmly. Clone size appears in some rows only: once, few, many, or a class for an expanded clone.

CDR3 protein: CASSLQGAVGETQYF; CDR3 DNA: TGCGCCAGCAGCTTACAGGGGGCTGTCGGAGAGACCCAGTACTTC; J gene: TRBJ2-5; V gene: TRBV5-1; clone size: .; D gene: TRBD1
CDR3 protein: CASTKVTGGGETQYF; CDR3 DNA: TGTGCCAGCACCAAAGTGACAGGGGGGGGAGAGACCCAGTACTTC; J gene: TRBJ2-5; V gene: TRBV5-6; clone size: .; D gene: TRBD1
CDR3 protein: CASMEGTGAYEQYF; CDR3 DNA: TGCGCCAGCATGGAGGGGACAGGGGCCTACGAGCAGTACTTC; J gene: TRBJ2-7; V gene: TRBV5-1; clone size: many; D gene: TRBD1
CDR3 protein: CASSKRDGGPEQYF; CDR3 DNA: TGTGCCAGCAGCAAAAGGGACGGGGGGCCCGAGCAGTACTTC; J gene: TRBJ2-7; V gene: TRBV21-1; clone size: .; D gene: .
CDR3 protein: CATSEGGWQPQHF; CDR3 DNA: TGTGCCACCAGTGAAGGGGGATGGCAGCCCCAGCATTTT; J gene: TRBJ1-5; V gene: TRBV24-1; clone size: .; D gene: .
CDR3 protein: CASSPRGLVNGYTF; CDR3 DNA: TGTGCCAGCAGTCCGAGGGGACTCGTAAATGGCTACACCTTC; J gene: TRBJ1-2; V gene: TRBV28; clone size: .; D gene: .
CDR3 protein: CATSPDRGGVPYEQYF; CDR3 DNA: TGTGCCACCAGCCCAGACCGGGGAGGGGTGCCCTACGAGCAGTACTTC; J gene: TRBJ2-7; V gene: TRBV15; clone size: .; D gene: TRBD2
CDR3 protein: CAIRAEAGALSYGYTF; CDR3 DNA: TGTGCCATCAGAGCCGAGGCAGGGGCTCTTAGCTATGGCTACACCTTC; J gene: TRBJ1-2; V gene: TRBV10-3; clone size: .; D gene: .
CDR3 protein: CASGRGAGTGELFF; CDR3 DNA: TGTGCCAGCGGCCGGGGGGCGGGGACCGGGGAGCTGTTTTTT; J gene: TRBJ2-2; V gene: TRBV9; clone size: once; D gene: .
CDR3 protein: CASSFGGAPGYTF; CDR3 DNA: TGTGCCAGCAGCTTCGGAGGGGCTCCTGGCTACACCTTC; J gene: TRBJ1-2; V gene: TRBV11-2; clone size: .; D gene: .
CDR3 protein: CASSSGGGTETQYF; CDR3 DNA: TGCGCCAGCAGCTCGGGGGGAGGCACAGAGACCCAGTACTTC; J gene: TRBJ2-5; V gene: TRBV5-1; clone size: .; D gene: TRBD2
CDR3 protein: CASSPLTGGNTEAFF; CDR3 DNA: TGTGCCAGCAGCCCATTAACGGGGGGGAACACTGAAGCTTTCTTT; J gene: TRBJ1-1; V gene: TRBV13; clone size: .; D gene: .
CDR3 protein: CASCQAGSQETQYF; CDR3 DNA: TGTGCCAGCTGCCAAGCGGGGTCCCAAGAGACCCAGTACTTC; J gene: TRBJ2-5; V gene: TRBV2; clone size: .; D gene: TRBD2
CDR3 protein: CASKGRVETGELFF; CDR3 DNA: TGTGCCAGTAAGGGCAGGGTTGAAACCGGGGAGCTGTTTTTT; J gene: TRBJ2-2; V gene: TRBV19; clone size: .; D gene: .
CDR3 protein: CASSQDRRASGRATNTDTQYF; CDR3 DNA: TGTGCCAGCAGCCAAGATCGCAGGGCTAGCGGGAGGGCCACTAACACAGATACGCAGTATTTT; J gene: TRBJ2-3; V gene: TRBV4-2; clone size: .; D gene: TRBD2
CDR3 protein: CASSMGHSSYNEQFF; CDR3 DNA: TGCGCCAGCAGCATGGGACATAGCTCCTACAATGAGCAGTTCTTC; J gene: TRBJ2-1; V gene: TRBV5-1; clone size: .; D gene: .
CDR3 protein: CAWSVRRIESNEKLFF; CDR3 DNA: TGTGCCTGGAGTGTACGTCGTATAGAGTCTAATGAAAAACTGTTTTTT; J gene: TRBJ1-4; V gene: TRBV30; clone size: .; D gene: .
CDR3 protein: CASSLGSGANNSPLHF; CDR3 DNA: TGTGCCAGCAGCTTAGGCTCAGGGGCGAACAATTCACCCCTCCACTTT; J gene: TRBJ1-6; V gene: TRBV7-6; clone size: .; D gene: .
CDR3 protein: CASKLGNSYNEQFF; CDR3 DNA: TGTGCCAGTAAACTAGGGAATTCCTACAATGAGCAGTTCTTC; J gene: TRBJ2-1; V gene: TRBV19; clone size: .; D gene: .
CDR3 protein: CASSSPQTTGLNTGELFF; CDR3 DNA: TGTGCCAGCAGCTCGCCCCAGACGACAGGGCTGAACACCGGGGAGCTGTTTTTT; J gene: TRBJ2-2; V gene: TRBV7-9; clone size: .; D gene: TRBD1
CDR3 protein: CASSYSRDSSYEQYF; CDR3 DNA: TGTGCCAGCAGTTACTCAAGGGACAGTAGCTACGAGCAGTACTTC; J gene: TRBJ2-7; V gene: TRBV6-5; clone size: .; D gene: TRBD1
CDR3 protein: CASRGEGDTQYF; CDR3 DNA: TGTGCCAGCAGGGGAGAGGGAGATACGCAGTATTTT; J gene: TRBJ2-3; V gene: TRBV7-2; clone size: .; D gene: .
CDR3 protein: CASSRWTGTGNQPQHF; CDR3 DNA: TGTGCCAGCAGCCGGTGGACAGGGACAGGGAATCAGCCCCAGCATTTT; J gene: TRBJ1-5; V gene: TRBV7-9; clone size: .; D gene: TRBD1
CDR3 protein: CASSIIGGVNYNEQFF; CDR3 DNA: TGTGCCAGTAGTATCATCGGGGGGGTCAATTACAATGAGCAGTTCTTC; J gene: TRBJ2-1; V gene: TRBV19; clone size: once; D gene: TRBD2
CDR3 protein: CASSRLAGRGNEQFF; CDR3 DNA: TGTGCCAGCAGTCGACTAGCGGGGCGGGGCAATGAGCAGTTCTTC; J gene: TRBJ2-1; V gene: TRBV6-5; clone size: .; D gene: TRBD2
CDR3 protein: CASSLVGGRATDTQYF; CDR3 DNA: TGCGCCAGCAGCTTGGTGGGCGGGAGGGCCACAGATACGCAGTATTTT; J gene: TRBJ2-3; V gene: TRBV5-1; clone size: .; D gene: TRBD2
CDR3 protein: CASSVRGQETQYF; CDR3 DNA: TGTGCCAGCAGCGTCCGGGGACAAGAGACCCAGTACTTC; J gene: TRBJ2-5; V gene: TRBV9; clone size: .; D gene: .
CDR3 protein: CASRDRGSGNQPQHF; CDR3 DNA: TGTGCCAGTCGGGACAGGGGAAGTGGCAATCAGCCCCAGCATTTT; J gene: TRBJ1-5; V gene: TRBV2; clone size: .; D gene: TRBD1
CDR3 protein: CATSDFFNEQFF; CDR3 DNA: TGTGCCACCAGTGATTTCTTCAATGAGCAGTTCTTC; J gene: TRBJ2-1; V gene: TRBV24-1; clone size: .; D gene: .
CDR3 protein: CAWSGWALNEQFF; CDR3 DNA: TGTGCCTGGAGTGGTTGGGCGCTAAATGAGCAGTTCTTC; J gene: TRBJ2-1; V gene: TRBV30; clone size: few; D gene: .
CDR3 protein: CAISARDLQETGANEQFF; CDR3 DNA: TGTGCCATCAGTGCTAGAGATCTACAGGAAACAGGAGCCAATGAGCAGTTCTTC; J gene: TRBJ2-1; V gene: TRBV10-3; clone size: .; D gene: .
CDR3 protein: CASSLQGLSTHEQYF; CDR3 DNA: TGTGCCAGCAGCTTACAGGGGCTTAGTACCCACGAGCAGTACTTC; J gene: TRBJ2-7; V gene: TRBV7-2; clone size: .; D gene: .
CDR3 protein: CASLKTGTGTQYF; CDR3 DNA: TGTGCCAGCCTAAAAACAGGGACGGGTACGCAGTATTTT; J gene: TRBJ2-3; V gene: TRBV25-1; clone size: .; D gene: .
CDR3 protein: CASSPGLDSHEQYF; CDR3 DNA: TGTGCCAGCAGTCCGGGACTAGATTCCCACGAGCAGTACTTC; J gene: TRBJ2-7; V gene: TRBV27; clone size: .; D gene: TRBD2
CDR3 protein: CASSPRQASNTEAFF; CDR3 DNA: TGTGCCAGCAGTCCTCGACAGGCGTCGAACACTGAAGCTTTCTTT; J gene: TRBJ1-1; V gene: TRBV6-6; clone size: many; D gene: .
CDR3 protein: CASRLPGQGAQSPLHF; CDR3 DNA: TGTGCAAGTCGCTTACCGGGACAGGGGGCACAGTCACCCCTCCACTTT; J gene: TRBJ1-6; V gene: TRBV12-2; clone size: .; D gene: .
CDR3 protein: CASRIGQGAGSPLHF; CDR3 DNA: TGTGCCAGTAGGATCGGACAGGGGGCGGGTTCACCCCTCCACTTT; J gene: TRBJ1-6; V gene: TRBV19; clone size: once; D gene: TRBD1
CDR3 protein: CASSQDFSRLAGVRETQYF; CDR3 DNA: TGTGCCAGCAGCCAAGATTTTTCGAGGCTAGCGGGAGTCAGAGAGACCCAGTACTTC; J gene: TRBJ2-5; V gene: TRBV3-1/TRBV3-2; clone size: once; D gene: TRBD2
CDR3 protein: CASSLPGVALTDTQYF; CDR3 DNA: TGTGCCAGCAGCTTACCAGGGGTAGCCCTCACAGATACGCAGTATTTT; J gene: TRBJ2-3; V gene: TRBV7-6; clone size: .; D gene: .
CDR3 protein: CASSPEVRDNTEAFF; CDR3 DNA: TGTGCCAGCAGCCCGGAGGTCCGGGATAACACTGAAGCTTTCTTT; J gene: TRBJ1-1; V gene: TRBV7-2; clone size: .; D gene: .
CDR3 protein: CASSDRQGVNTEAFF; CDR3 DNA: TGTGCCAGCAGTGACAGACAGGGGGTAAACACTGAAGCTTTCTTT; J gene: TRBJ1-1; V gene: TRBV2; clone size: .; D gene: TRBD1
CDR3 protein: CASSPDSVYEQYF; CDR3 DNA: TGTGCCAGCAGCCCGGACAGTGTCTACGAGCAGTACTTC; J gene: TRBJ2-7; V gene: TRBV21-1; clone size: .; D gene: .
CDR3 protein: CASSSAGTGPLLGPLHF; CDR3 DNA: TGTGCCAGCAGTAGCGCTGGGACAGGCCCATTGTTAGGGCCCCTCCACTTT; J gene: TRBJ1-6; V gene: TRBV7-8; clone size: .; D gene: TRBD1
CDR3 protein: CAWSPQEKQYF; CDR3 DNA: TGTGCCTGGAGTCCACAGGAGAAGCAGTACTTC; J gene: TRBJ2-7; V gene: TRBV30; clone size: .; D gene: .
CDR3 protein: CASSFEGEVYGYTF; CDR3 DNA: TGTGCCAGCAGTTTCGAGGGTGAAGTCTATGGCTACACCTTC; J gene: TRBJ1-2; V gene: TRBV28; clone size: .; D gene: .
CDR3 protein: CASSFGGAPYNEQFF; CDR3 DNA: TGTGCCAGCAGCTTCGGGGGGGCCCCCTACAATGAGCAGTTCTTC; J gene: TRBJ2-1; V gene: TRBV5-6; clone size: .; D gene: TRBD2
CDR3 protein: CSASSASSIYNEQFF; CDR3 DNA: TGCAGTGCTAGTTCCGCTAGCAGCATCTACAATGAGCAGTTCTTC; J gene: TRBJ2-1; V gene: TRBV20-1; clone size: once; D gene: .
CDR3 protein: CASLEPSGRRGETQYF; CDR3 DNA: TGTGCCAGCCTTGAGCCTAGCGGGAGGAGGGGTGAGACCCAGTACTTC; J gene: TRBJ2-5; V gene: TRBV6-4; clone size: .; D gene: TRBD2
CDR3 protein: CAIGLPGGGYTF; CDR3 DNA: TGTGCCATCGGACTGCCAGGGGGTGGCTACACCTTC; J gene: TRBJ1-2; V gene: TRBV10-3; clone size: .; D gene: TRBD1
CDR3 protein: CASMPGNTGELFF; CDR3 DNA: TGTGCCAGCATGCCAGGGAACACCGGGGAGCTGTTTTTT; J gene: TRBJ2-2; V gene: TRBV2; clone size: once; D gene: .
CDR3 protein: CSASSPGTSGSTSPYEQYF; CDR3 DNA: TGCAGTGCTAGTTCGCCCGGGACTAGCGGGAGTACGTCGCCCTACGAGCAGTACTTC; J gene: TRBJ2-7; V gene: TRBV20-1; clone size: once; D gene: TRBD2
CDR3 protein: CASSLGGQGYNEQFF; CDR3 DNA: TGTGCCAGCAGCTTAGGTGGCCAGGGCTACAATGAGCAGTTCTTC; J gene: TRBJ2-1; V gene: TRBV11-3; clone size: .; D gene: .
CDR3 protein: CAWSQGDLGNTIYF; CDR3 DNA: TGTGCCTGGAGCCAGGGGGATTTGGGAAACACCATATATTTT; J gene: TRBJ1-3; V gene: TRBV30; clone size: once; D gene: TRBD1
CDR3 protein: CASSFGLAGGDGELFF; CDR3 DNA: TGTGCCAGCAGCTTTGGACTAGCGGGAGGCGACGGGGAGCTGTTTTTT; J gene: TRBJ2-2; V gene: TRBV5-6; clone size: .; D gene: TRBD2
CDR3 protein: CAWSSVGLAGGQDTQYF; CDR3 DNA: TGTGCCTGGAGTTCGGTGGGACTAGCGGGGGGGCAAGATACGCAGTATTTT; J gene: TRBJ2-3; V gene: TRBV30; clone size: .; D gene: TRBD2
CDR3 protein: CASSDGTGLFF; CDR3 DNA: TGTGCCAGCAGTGACGGGACAGGGTTGTTCTTC; J gene: TRBJ2-1; V gene: TRBV6-4; clone size: .; D gene: TRBD1
CDR3 protein: CASRYTGGSGNTIYF; CDR3 DNA: TGTGCCAGCAGGTACACAGGGGGCTCTGGAAACACCATATATTTT; J gene: TRBJ1-3; V gene: TRBV7-9; clone size: .; D gene: TRBD1